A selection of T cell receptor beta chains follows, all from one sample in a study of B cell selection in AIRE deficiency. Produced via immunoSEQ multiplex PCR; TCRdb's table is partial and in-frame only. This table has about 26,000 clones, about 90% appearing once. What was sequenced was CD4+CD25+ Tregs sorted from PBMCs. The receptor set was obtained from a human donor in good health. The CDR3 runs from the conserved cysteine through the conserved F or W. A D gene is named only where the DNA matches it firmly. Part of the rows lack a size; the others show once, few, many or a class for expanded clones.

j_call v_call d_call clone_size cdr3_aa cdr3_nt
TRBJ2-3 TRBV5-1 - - CASSLDGSGDTQYF TGCGCCAGCAGCCTGGACGGGAGCGGGGATACGCAGTATTTT
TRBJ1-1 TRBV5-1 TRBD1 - CASRPYGQATEAFF TGCGCCAGCAGGCCTTACGGACAGGCCACTGAAGCTTTCTTT
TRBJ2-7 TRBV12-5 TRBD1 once CATSRGQGDYEQYF TGTGCTACCTCAAGGGGACAGGGGGATTACGAGCAGTACTTC
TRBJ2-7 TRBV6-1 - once CASSLTYEQYF TGTGCCAGCAGTTTGACCTACGAGCAGTACTTC
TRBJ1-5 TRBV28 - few CASTPGLSQPQHF TGTGCCAGCACACCCGGTCTGAGTCAGCCCCAGCATTTT
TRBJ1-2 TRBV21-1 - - CASSKDGRERYGYTF TGTGCCAGCAGCAAAGACGGCAGGGAAAGGTATGGCTACACCTTC
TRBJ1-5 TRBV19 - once CASSLRTANSNQPQHF TGTGCCAGTAGTCTTCGGACAGCTAATAGCAATCAGCCCCAGCATTTT
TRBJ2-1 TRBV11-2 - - CASSLGGDLNNEQFF TGTGCCAGCAGCTTGGGCGGGGACCTTAACAATGAGCAGTTCTTC
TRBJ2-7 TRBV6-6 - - CASTPRGPGSYEQYF TGTGCCAGCACCCCGAGGGGCCCAGGCTCCTACGAGCAGTACTTC
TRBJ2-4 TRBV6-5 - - CASSNRYIQYF TGTGCCAGCAGTAATCGTTACATTCAGTACTTC
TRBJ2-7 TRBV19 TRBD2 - CASSPPGSGVQPTGDEQYF TGTGCCAGTAGTCCGCCCGGTAGCGGGGTCCAACCCACGGGCGACGAGCAGTACTTC
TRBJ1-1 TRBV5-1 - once CASSRVMNTEAFF TGCGCCAGCAGCCGGGTAATGAACACTGAAGCTTTCTTT
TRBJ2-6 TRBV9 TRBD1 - CASSVTGAGANVLTF TGTGCCAGCAGCGTGACAGGGGCTGGGGCCAACGTCCTGACTTTC
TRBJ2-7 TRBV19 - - CASSRAEYYEQYF TGTGCCAGTAGTAGGGCAGAATACTACGAGCAGTACTTC
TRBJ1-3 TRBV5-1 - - CASSSVGGGNTIYF TGCGCCAGCAGCAGTGTTGGGGGTGGAAACACCATATATTTT
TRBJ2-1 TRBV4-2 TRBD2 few CASSQVASGGASYNEQFF TGTGCCAGCAGCCAAGTGGCTAGCGGGGGGGCATCCTACAATGAGCAGTTCTTC
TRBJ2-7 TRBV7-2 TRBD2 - CASSPGGSGGYEQYF TGTGCCAGCAGCCCGGGGGGTAGCGGGGGTTACGAGCAGTACTTC
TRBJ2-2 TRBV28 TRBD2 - CASSWAAGGLPFSPNTGELFF TGTGCCAGCAGTTGGGCAGCGGGGGGGCTGCCATTTTCACCGAACACCGGGGAGCTGTTTTTT
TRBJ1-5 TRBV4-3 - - CASSPTGSGNQPQHF TGCGCCAGCAGCCCCACAGGGTCGGGCAATCAGCCCCAGCATTTT
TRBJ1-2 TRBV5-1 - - CASSSTGTNYGYTF TGCGCCAGCAGCTCAACCGGGACGAACTATGGCTACACCTTC
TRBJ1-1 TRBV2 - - CAKRRVAVNTEAFF TGTGCCAAACGCCGGGTAGCAGTGAACACTGAAGCTTTCTTT
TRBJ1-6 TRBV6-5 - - CASSYEGTSNSPLHF TGTGCCAGCAGTTACGAGGGTACGAGTAATTCACCCCTCCACTTT
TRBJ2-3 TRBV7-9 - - CASTADTQYF TGTGCCAGCACGGCGGATACGCAGTATTTT
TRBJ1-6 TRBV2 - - CASTEGPPRYSPLHF TGTGCCAGCACCGAGGGCCCACCGAGGTATTCACCCCTCCACTTT
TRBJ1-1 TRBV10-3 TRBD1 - CAISESTGFGDTEAFF TGTGCCATCAGTGAGTCGACAGGGTTCGGGGACACTGAAGCTTTCTTT
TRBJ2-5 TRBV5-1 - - CASSSSRPVETQYF TGCGCCAGCAGCAGTTCCAGGCCAGTGGAGACCCAGTACTTC
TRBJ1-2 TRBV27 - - CASSRSAVQGYTF TGTGCCAGCAGCCGTAGCGCGGTCCAAGGCTACACCTTC
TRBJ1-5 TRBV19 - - CASRQAAVTNQPQHF TGTGCCAGTAGACAGGCCGCCGTTACCAATCAGCCCCAGCATTTT
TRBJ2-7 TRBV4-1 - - CASSQEGGTPYEQYF TGCGCCAGCAGCCAGGAAGGTGGGACACCCTACGAGCAGTACTTC
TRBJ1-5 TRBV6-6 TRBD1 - CASRHGQGAGNQPQHF TGTGCCAGCAGACATGGACAGGGGGCCGGCAATCAGCCCCAGCATTTT
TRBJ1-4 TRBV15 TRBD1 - CATSRVGQGAEKLFF TGTGCCACCAGCCGAGTGGGTCAGGGGGCGGAAAAACTGTTTTTT
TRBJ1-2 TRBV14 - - CASSQKGANYGYTF TGTGCCAGCAGCCAGAAGGGTGCTAACTATGGCTACACCTTC
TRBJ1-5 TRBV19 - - CASSIGFGGEPQHF TGTGCCAGTAGTATAGGATTCGGGGGAGAGCCCCAGCATTTT
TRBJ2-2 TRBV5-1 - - CASSWDSRDTGELFF TGCGCCAGCAGCTGGGACTCTAGGGACACCGGGGAGCTGTTTTTT
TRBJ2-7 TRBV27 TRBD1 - CASRKAQGVRWDEQYF TGTGCCAGCAGAAAAGCACAGGGGGTAAGGTGGGACGAGCAGTACTTC
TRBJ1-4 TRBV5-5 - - CANQLSRSGTSNEKLFF TGTGCCAACCAGCTTTCAAGGTCCGGGACCTCTAATGAAAAACTGTTTTTT
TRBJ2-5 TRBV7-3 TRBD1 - CASSGRDSQETQYF TGTGCCAGCAGCGGAAGGGACAGCCAAGAGACCCAGTACTTC
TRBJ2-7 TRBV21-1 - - CASSKCRTGDVEQYF TGTGCCAGCAGCAAATGCAGGACAGGGGATGTGGAGCAGTACTTC
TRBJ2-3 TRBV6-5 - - CASSYSGDTQYF TGTGCCAGCAGTTACTCTGGGGATACGCAGTATTTT
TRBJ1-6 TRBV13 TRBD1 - CASRRGQGYNSPLHF TGTGCCAGCAGACGGGGACAGGGGTACAATTCACCCCTCCACTTT
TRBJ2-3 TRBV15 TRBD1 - CATSRAGTVTPDTQYF TGTGCCACCAGCAGAGCCGGGACAGTGACTCCGGATACGCAGTATTTT
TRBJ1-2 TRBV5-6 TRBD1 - CASSLGDRGSYGYTF TGTGCCAGCAGCTTGGGGGACAGGGGATCTTATGGCTACACCTTC
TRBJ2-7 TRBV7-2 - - CASSPGPYEQYF TGTGCCAGCAGCCCCGGGCCCTACGAGCAGTACTTC
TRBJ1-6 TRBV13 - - CASSFPNSPLHF TGTGCCAGCAGCTTTCCGAATTCACCCCTCCACTTT
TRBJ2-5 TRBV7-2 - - CASSLKGDQETQYF TGTGCCAGCAGCTTAAAGGGGGACCAAGAGACCCAGTACTTC
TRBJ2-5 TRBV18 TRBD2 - CASSPRRLTSGGETQYF TGTGCCAGCTCACCGCGCCGACTAACTAGCGGGGGTGAGACCCAGTACTTC
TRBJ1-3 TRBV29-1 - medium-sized CSVESSALGGIYF TGCAGCGTTGAGTCGTCGGCGCTTGGGGGCATATATTTT
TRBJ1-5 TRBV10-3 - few CAISVGGAGNQPQHF TGTGCCATCAGTGTAGGGGGGGCAGGCAATCAGCCCCAGCATTTT
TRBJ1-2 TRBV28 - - CASSLEYRQEMYGYTF TGTGCCAGCAGTTTAGAATATCGACAGGAAATGTATGGCTACACCTTC
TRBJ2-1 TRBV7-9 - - CASSPGPSLSSFRNEQFF TGTGCCAGCAGCCCCGGGCCCTCCCTAAGTTCCTTCCGGAATGAGCAGTTCTTC
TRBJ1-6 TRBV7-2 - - CASSSGTNSPLHF TGTGCCAGCAGCTCCGGGACTAATTCACCCCTCCACTTT
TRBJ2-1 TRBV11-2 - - CASSQTRDNEQFF TGTGCCAGCAGCCAAACTAGGGACAATGAGCAGTTCTTC
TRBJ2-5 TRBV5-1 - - CASSLGHAIQETQYF TGCGCCAGCAGCTTGGGACACGCTATACAAGAGACCCAGTACTTC
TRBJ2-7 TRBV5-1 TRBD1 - CASSQTGGVSYEQYF TGCGCCAGCAGCCAGACAGGGGGGGTCTCCTACGAGCAGTACTTC
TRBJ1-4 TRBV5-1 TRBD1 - CASSLATGRNEKLFF TGCGCCAGCAGCTTGGCGACAGGGAGGAATGAAAAACTGTTTTTT
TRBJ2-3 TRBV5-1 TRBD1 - CASSLAPNRGRTDTQYF TGCGCCAGCAGCTTGGCCCCAAACAGGGGGCGGACAGATACGCAGTATTTT
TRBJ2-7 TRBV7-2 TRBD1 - CASSSFPTGGYEQYF TGTGCCAGCAGCTCCTTCCCGACAGGGGGCTACGAGCAGTACTTC
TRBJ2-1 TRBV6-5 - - CASSYRRYYNEQFF TGTGCCAGCAGTTATCGCAGATACTACAATGAGCAGTTCTTC
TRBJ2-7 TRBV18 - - CASSPAGLPKPGGQYF TGTGCCAGCTCCCCAGCCGGATTACCAAAACCAGGCGGGCAGTACTTC
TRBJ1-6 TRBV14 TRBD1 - CASSRLGQGQSPLHF TGTGCCAGCAGCCGACTCGGACAGGGCCAGTCACCCCTCCACTTT